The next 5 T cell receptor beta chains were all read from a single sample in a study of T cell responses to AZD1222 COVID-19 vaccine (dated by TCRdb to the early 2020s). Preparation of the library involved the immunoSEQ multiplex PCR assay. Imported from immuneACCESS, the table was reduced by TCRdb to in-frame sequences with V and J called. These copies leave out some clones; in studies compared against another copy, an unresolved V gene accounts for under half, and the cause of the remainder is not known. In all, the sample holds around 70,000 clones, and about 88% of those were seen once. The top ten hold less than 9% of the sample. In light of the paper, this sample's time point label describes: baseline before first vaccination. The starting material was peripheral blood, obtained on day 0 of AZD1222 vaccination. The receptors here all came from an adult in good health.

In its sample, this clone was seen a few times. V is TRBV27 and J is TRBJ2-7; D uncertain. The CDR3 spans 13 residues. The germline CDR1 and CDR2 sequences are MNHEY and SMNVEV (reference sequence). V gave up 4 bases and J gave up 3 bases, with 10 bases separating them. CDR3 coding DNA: TGTGCCAGCAGTTCAGGACGGCTCTACGAGCAGTACTTC. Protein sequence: CASSSGRLYEQYF.

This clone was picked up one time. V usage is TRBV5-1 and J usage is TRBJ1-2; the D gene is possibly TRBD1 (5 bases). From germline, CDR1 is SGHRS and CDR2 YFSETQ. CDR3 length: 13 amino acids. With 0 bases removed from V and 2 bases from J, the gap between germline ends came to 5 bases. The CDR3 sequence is CASSLGTNYGYTF. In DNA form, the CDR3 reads TGCGCCAGCAGCTTGGGGACAAACTATGGCTACACCTTC.

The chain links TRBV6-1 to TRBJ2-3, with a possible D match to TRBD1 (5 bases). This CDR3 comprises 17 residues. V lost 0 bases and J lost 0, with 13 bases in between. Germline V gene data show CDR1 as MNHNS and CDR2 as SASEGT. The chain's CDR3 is CASSEALGHSSTDTQYF. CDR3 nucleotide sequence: TGTGCCAGCAGTGAAGCCCTAGGACACTCTAGCACAGATACGCAGTATTTT.

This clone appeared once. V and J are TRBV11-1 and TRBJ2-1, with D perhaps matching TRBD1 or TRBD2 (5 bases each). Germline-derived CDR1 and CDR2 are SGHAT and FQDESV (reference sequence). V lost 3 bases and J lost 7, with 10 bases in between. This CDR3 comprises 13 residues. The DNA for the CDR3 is TGTGCCAGCAGCTTGGGACGGGGTAATGAGCAGTTCTTC. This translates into CASSLGRGNEQFF.

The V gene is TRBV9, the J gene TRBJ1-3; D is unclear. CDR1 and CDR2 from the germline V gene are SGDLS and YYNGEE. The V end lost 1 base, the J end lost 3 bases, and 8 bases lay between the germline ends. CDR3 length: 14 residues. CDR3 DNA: TGTGCCAGCAGCGTAACGGCCAGTGGAAACACCATATATTTT. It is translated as CASSVTASGNTIYF.